A selection of T cell receptor beta chains follows, all from one sample in a study of T-cell memory formation after mild COVID-19. TCRdb reprocessed the 5' RACE reads via MiXCR and lists one record per CDR3 protein. The sample holds some 250,000 distinct CDR3 sequences; approximately 19% are singletons and the top ten take 23%. The source material was PBMCs or a T cell subset sorted from them (not recorded which). The receptors stem from a man aged 18 to 29 who had mild COVID-19 (a few samples of this study predate the infection). Cell type and time point are not known. Both conserved end residues are part of each CDR3. A D gene is named only where the DNA matches it firmly. Rows give clone size only sometimes, using once, few, many, or a class for an expanded clone.

>TRBJ2-5|TRBV7-2|many|15|-
CASSWRQEGRETQYF
TGTGCCAGCAGCTGGAGACAGGAGGGGAGGGAGACCCAGTACTTC
>TRBJ1-5|TRBV20-1|few|14|-
CSAREGRDNQPQHF
TGCAGTGCTAGAGAGGGCAGGGACAATCAGCCCCAGCATTTT
>TRBJ2-1|TRBV7-2|-|16|TRBD2
CASSFPVGGFDNEQFF
TGTGCCAGCAGCTTCCCCGTGGGGGGGTTCGACAATGAGCAGTTCTTC
>TRBJ2-3|TRBV10-3|-|14|-
CVRGQPRGTDTQYF
TGTGTCCGAGGCCAGCCCCGAGGGACAGATACGCAGTATTTT
>TRBJ1-1|TRBV6-6|-|13|-
CASSYGQGIEAFF
TGTGCCAGCAGTTACGGGCAGGGGATAGAAGCTTTCTTT
>TRBJ2-3|TRBV4-1|few|16|TRBD1
CASSLPGQGAKDTQYF
TGCGCCAGCAGCCTACCCGGACAGGGGGCAAAAGATACGCAGTATTTT
>TRBJ1-2|TRBV25-1|few|13|TRBD1
CATVDRVLGGYTF
TGTGCCACTGTGGACAGGGTCCTTGGTGGCTACACCTTC
>TRBJ2-1|TRBV12-3/TRBV12-4|few|16|-
CASVPGRVSSYNEQFF
TGTGCCAGCGTCCCTGGCCGAGTGAGCTCCTACAATGAGCAGTTCTTC
>TRBJ2-2|TRBV7-2|-|17|TRBD1
CASSLRVGTDNTGELFF
TGTGCCAGCAGCTTAAGGGTCGGGACAGATAACACCGGGGAGCTGTTTTTT
>TRBJ1-2|TRBV20-1|few|13|TRBD1
CSAYGTANYDYTF
TGCAGTGCGTACGGGACAGCCAATTATGACTACACCTTC
>TRBJ2-3|TRBV20-1|-|16|TRBD1
CSATTRDRANTDTQYF
TGCAGTGCTACTACCCGGGACAGGGCGAACACAGATACGCAGTATTTT
>TRBJ2-2|TRBV12-3/TRBV12-4|many|14|TRBD2
CASRRTSATGELFF
TGTGCCAGCAGGAGGACTAGCGCCACCGGGGAGCTGTTTTTT
>TRBJ1-5|TRBV4-2|-|16|-
CASSQAGSGDNQPQHF
TGTGCCAGCAGCCAAGCGGGGAGCGGGGACAATCAGCCCCAGCATTTT
>TRBJ2-4|TRBV7-8|few|16|-
CASSSFRVPESNIQYF
TGTGCCAGCAGCTCCTTCAGGGTACCAGAGTCAAACATTCAGTACTTC
>TRBJ2-7|TRBV7-2|-|14|TRBD1
CASVRTGESYEQYF
TGTGCCAGCGTACGGACAGGGGAGAGCTACGAGCAGTACTTC
>TRBJ2-3|TRBV20-1|few|17|TRBD2
CSARGIPGLAGSDTQYF
TGCAGTGCTAGAGGAATTCCGGGACTAGCGGGGTCAGATACGCAGTATTTT
>TRBJ1-1|TRBV9|-|15|-
CASSVAETGHTEAFF
TGTGCCAGCAGCGTAGCTGAGACAGGCCACACTGAAGCTTTCTTT
>TRBJ1-6|TRBV19|few|15|-
CASSGIQELNSPLHF
TGTGCCAGTAGTGGAATACAGGAGCTTAATTCACCCCTCCACTTT
>TRBJ2-5|TRBV11-3|few|13|-
CASSSDRGETQYF
TGTGCCAGCAGCTCCGACCGGGGGGAGACCCAGTACTTC
>TRBJ2-3|TRBV7-3|few|14|-
CASSARPEGNTQYF
TGTGCCAGCAGCGCACGACCAGAGGGAAATACGCAGTATTTT
>TRBJ1-1|TRBV5-6|-|14|-
CASSLGEWGGEAFF
TGTGCCAGCAGCTTGGGAGAGTGGGGAGGTGAAGCTTTCTTT
>TRBJ2-7|TRBV19|-|16|TRBD1
CASSPSGQSSSYEQYF
TGTGCCAGTAGTCCCTCGGGACAGTCGAGCTCCTACGAGCAGTACTTC
>TRBJ2-1|TRBV9|many|15|TRBD1
CASSDGTGNYNEQFF
TGTGCCAGCAGTGACGGGACAGGGAACTACAATGAGCAGTTCTTC
>TRBJ2-5|TRBV7-3|-|14|-
CASSLLGNGETQYF
TGTGCCAGCAGCTTATTAGGGAATGGGGAGACCCAGTACTTC
>TRBJ2-1|TRBV7-2|few|14|-
CASSLVTGGDEQFF
TGTGCCAGCAGCTTAGTGACCGGTGGAGATGAGCAGTTCTTC
>TRBJ2-3|TRBV20-1|few|14|TRBD1
CSATGQRSTDTQYF
TGCAGTGCTACGGGACAGAGATCCACAGATACGCAGTATTTT
>TRBJ1-5|TRBV20-1|-|16|TRBD1
CSATKPGQEINQPQHF
TGCAGTGCTACCAAGCCGGGACAGGAGATCAATCAGCCCCAGCATTTT
>TRBJ1-1|TRBV12-3/TRBV12-4|-|11|-
CASSSRVGAFF
TGTGCCAGCAGTAGCAGGGTGGGAGCTTTCTTT
>TRBJ2-1|TRBV15|many|16|-
CATSRDLGGSGNEQFF
TGTGCCACCAGCAGAGATTTGGGGGGTTCCGGTAATGAGCAGTTCTTC
>TRBJ2-1|TRBV11-2|many|12|-
CASSVLQREQFF
TGTGCCAGCAGCGTTTTACAGCGGGAGCAGTTCTTC
>TRBJ2-1|TRBV3-1|-|17|-
CASSQAQGGPSYNEQFF
TGTGCCAGCAGCCAAGCCCAGGGGGGCCCCTCCTACAATGAGCAGTTCTTC
>TRBJ2-3|TRBV11-3|few|13|-
CASSLGRSDTQYF
TGTGCCAGCAGCTTAGGAAGGTCAGATACGCAGTATTTT
>TRBJ2-5|TRBV10-2|-|14|-
CASSSEGIPETQYF
TGCGCCAGCAGTTCGGAGGGGATCCCAGAGACCCAGTACTTC
>TRBJ1-3|TRBV25-1|-|16|TRBD1
CASSGDRSSLGNTIYF
TGTGCCAGCAGTGGGGACAGATCCTCACTGGGAAACACCATATATTTT
>TRBJ2-5|TRBV28|-|15|-
CASSLSGAGEETQYF
TGTGCCAGCAGTTTATCAGGGGCGGGTGAAGAGACCCAGTACTTC
>TRBJ1-2|TRBV7-9|-|15|-
CASSLVKDSGYGYTF
TGTGCCAGCAGCTTAGTGAAGGACAGCGGTTATGGCTACACCTTC
>TRBJ1-2|TRBV29-1|-|13|TRBD1
CSVAGTARYGYTF
TGCAGCGTTGCCGGGACAGCACGTTATGGCTACACCTTC
>TRBJ1-1|TRBV30|few|13|-
CAWTPGLGTEAFF
TGTGCCTGGACCCCCGGGCTGGGTACTGAAGCTTTCTTT
>TRBJ2-3|TRBV4-2|many|16|TRBD2
CASSQALAGAGDTQYF
TGTGCCAGCAGCCAAGCCCTAGCGGGGGCGGGAGATACGCAGTATTTT
>TRBJ2-3|TRBV6-5|-|14|-
CASRYRDASDTQYF
TGTGCCAGCAGGTACCGGGACGCCTCAGATACGCAGTATTTT
>TRBJ2-5|TRBV5-8|-|15|TRBD2
CASSWGGTPRETQYF
TGTGCCAGCAGCTGGGGGGGGACCCCCCGGGAGACCCAGTACTTC
>TRBJ2-1|TRBV29-1|few|12|-
CSVGFAGWEQFF
TGCAGCGTCGGATTTGCGGGCTGGGAGCAGTTCTTC